The next 28 T cell receptor beta chains were all read from a single sample in a study of cytomegalovirus exposure and HLA in healthy donors. The PCR made use of 60 Vbeta and 13 Jbeta primers. Sequencing was performed with immunoSEQ multiplex PCR; in TCRdb, only in-frame clones are kept and a portion is missing. This table holds 150,000 to 200,000 clones, around 76% found once. Sequences were obtained from PBMCs. Receptors originate from a female donor in good health and CMV-seronegative.

The J gene is TRBJ2-7, the V gene TRBV11-2; 8 nucleotides line up with TRBD2. CDR3 length equals 14 residues. Trimming at V came to 5 bases and at J to 2 bases, leaving 5 bases not matched to a gene. Germline-derived CDR1 and CDR2 are SGHAT and FQNNGV. The CDR3 spells CASSTSGGPYEQYF. CDR3 bases: TGTGCCAGCAGCACATCGGGGGGGCCCTACGAGCAGTACTTC.

The J gene is TRBJ1-1, the V gene TRBV2; weak D call: TRBD1 (6 bases). Germline CDR1 is SNHLY and CDR2 is FYNNEI. The CDR3 has 12 amino acids. The V end was cut by 4 bases, the J end by 3 bases, with 6 bases between. The CDR3 DNA reads TGTGCCAGCAGTGGGGGGCACACTGAAGCTTTCTTT. Translating it yields CASSGGHTEAFF.

This rearrangement joins TRBV5-1 to TRBJ2-1, with D perhaps matching TRBD1 (5 bases). Trimming removed 4 bases at V and 0 bases at J, with 11 bases between. This CDR3 has 15 amino acids. Germline V gene lookup returns CDR1 SGHRS and CDR2 YFSETQ. The CDR3 loop is CASSLDRSSYNEQFF. CDR3 sequence (DNA): TGCGCCAGCAGCCTCGACAGAAGCTCCTACAATGAGCAGTTCTTC. Based on the CDR3 plus reference TRBV5-1 and TRBJ2-1, the full variable domain is KAGVTQTPRYLIKTRGQQVTLSCSPISGHRSVSWYQQTPGQGLQFLFEYFSETQRNKGNFPGRFSGRQFSNSRSEMNVSTLELGDSALYLCASSLDRSSYNEQFFGPGTRLTVL.

The count of this clone is one. The V gene is TRBV19, the J gene TRBJ1-5, with TRBD1 as a possible D gene (6 bases). Germline values: CDR1 LNHDA, CDR2 SQIVND (reference sequence). This CDR3 has 15 amino acids. The germline V and J ends were trimmed by 3 bases and 5 bases, with 14 bases remaining between them. The CDR3 DNA sequence: TGTGCCAGTAGTATTTGGGGGGGCTTCGATCAGCCCCAGCATTTT. This gives the protein CASSIWGGFDQPQHF. The full variable domain, with the rest looked up from reference TRBV19 and TRBJ1-5, is DGGITQSPKYLFRKEGQNVTLSCEQNLNHDAMYWYRQDPGQGLRLIYYSQIVNDFQKGDIAEGYSVSREKKESFPLTVTSAQKNPTAFYLCASSIWGGFDQPQHFGDGTRLSIL.

This CDR3 reads CASSEPTGMGYEQYF. CDR3 coding DNA: TGTGCCAGCAGTGAACCTACAGGAATGGGCTACGAGCAGTACTTC. This chain joins TRBV6-1 and TRBJ2-5; D might be TRBD1 (5 bases). The J call may be in error: the DNA end matches TRBJ2-7 better. The CDR3 sequence is 15 residues long. Germline V lookup: CDR1 MNHNS, CDR2 SASEGT.

This chain joins TRBV11-1 and TRBJ1-6; D might be TRBD1 (5 bases). Germline V gene sequence: CDR1 SGHAT, CDR2 FQDESV (reference sequence). With 10 bases removed from V and 7 bases from J, the gap between germline ends came to 23 bases. This CDR3 comprises 16 residues. The CDR3 loop is CATASRAGTGNSPLHF. CDR3 nucleotide sequence: TGTGCCACCGCGTCCCGGGCGGGGACGGGAAATTCACCCCTCCACTTT.

This clone showed up just once. This chain links TRBV7-9 with TRBJ2-1; possible D gene TRBD1, 6 bases. This CDR3 spans 15 amino acids. V lost 5 bases to trimming and J lost 7 bases, with 18 bases between them. CDR1 and CDR2 from the germline V gene are SEHNR and FQNEAQ (reference sequence). The CDR3 loop reads CASSRSPRGGNEQFF. CDR3 bases: TGTGCCAGCAGCCGCTCCCCCAGGGGTGGGAATGAGCAGTTCTTC.

CDR3 loop: CASSIDSPLGLAGVGEQFF. The DNA for the CDR3 is TGTGCCAGTAGTATCGACAGCCCCTTGGGACTAGCGGGAGTCGGTGAGCAGTTCTTC. J is TRBJ2-1 and V is TRBV19, with 14 bases aligning to TRBD2. Trimming cost V 3 bases and J 9 bases; bases outside gene matches: 16. The germline gives CDR1 LNHDA, CDR2 SQIVND (reference sequence). This CDR3 comprises 19 residues.

The chain has TRBV7-2 and TRBJ1-2, with D perhaps TRBD1 (6 bases). V dropped 2 bases and J dropped 3 bases, with 7 bases sitting between them. CDR1 and CDR2 (germline): SGHTA, FQGNSA. This CDR3 has 13 amino acids. The CDR3 region has the DNA TGTGCCAGCAGCTTATACAGGGACTATGGCTACACCTTC. Encoded protein: CASSLYRDYGYTF.

This clone appeared once. The chain recombines TRBV4-2 with TRBJ2-4, with 9 bases identical to TRBD2. The trim removed 3 bases at V and 0 bases at J, leaving 6 bases unmatched. Per germline, CDR1 LGHNA and CDR2 YNFKEQ. The CDR3 length is 17 residues. CDR3 DNA sequence: TGTGCCAGCAGCCAGACTAGCGGAGGGATAGCCAAAAACATTCAGTACTTC. Amino acids: CASSQTSGGIAKNIQYF.

The gene calls are TRBV7-3 and TRBJ1-1; maybe TRBD1 (5 bases). CDR3 length equals 15 residues. From germline, CDR1 is SGHTA and CDR2 FQGTGA. Trimming removed 2 bases from V and 4 bases from J, with 14 bases in between. The DNA of the CDR3 is TGTGCCAGCAGCTTAGGCCCCGACAGAGCCACTGAAGCTTTCTTT. It codes for CASSLGPDRATEAFF.

In its sample, this clone was seen a few times. The chain joins TRBV21-1 to TRBJ2-7; whether TRBD2, the table's D call, matches the DNA was not checked. TRBV21-1 is an annotated pseudogene. The CDR3 consists of 13 residues. CDR3 nucleotide sequence: TGTGCCAGCAGCAAAGGTCGGGAGTCTCTGCCCCGATTC. Amino acids: CASSKGRESLPRF.

V usage is TRBV10-1 and J usage is TRBJ2-5, with 8 nucleotides matching TRBD1. The J call is doubtful: the DNA matches TRBJ2-7 better. The CDR3 spans 14 residues. Germline-derived CDR1 and CDR2 are WNHNN and SYGVQD (reference sequence). DNA for the CDR3: TGCGCCAGCCCCGGGGCAGGGGGCGTGTACGAGCAGTACTTC. Translation gives CASPGAGGVYEQYF.

This clone was counted only a few times. The DNA for the CDR3 is TGTGCCAGCAGCCAAGCCCACGGTAACACTGAAGCTTTCTTT. This codes for CASSQAHGNTEAFF. The chain uses TRBV4-2 and TRBJ1-1, with D uncertain. V lost 1 base to trimming and J lost 2 bases, with 8 bases between them. This CDR3 has 14 amino acids. CDR1 is LGHNA, CDR2 YNFKEQ, per germline.

Notes on this clone: A read error is possible here, since a much larger clone lies one base away. V is TRBV9 and J is TRBJ1-1; D gene uncertain. CDR1 and CDR2 from the germline V gene are SGDLS and YYNGEE. This CDR3 spans 13 amino acids. V lost 1 base and J 0 bases, leaving 4 bases between the germline ends. The CDR3, as DNA: TGTGCCAGCAGCGTACAGATGAACACTGAAGCTTTCTTT. Translating it yields CASSVQMNTEAFF.

The chain recombines TRBV28 with TRBJ2-7, with a weak D call TRBD1 (6 bases). Trimming cost V 6 bases and J 1 base, with 13 bases left between them. The CDR3 runs to 14 residues. Per the germline V gene, CDR1 is MDHEN and CDR2 is SYDVKM. CDR3 in amino acids: CASRSPGHSYEQYF. The CDR3 nucleotides read TGTGCCAGCAGGTCACCGGGACATTCCTACGAGCAGTACTTC.

V and J are TRBV7-2 and TRBJ1-4, with 8 bases that match TRBD1. Germline CDR1 is SGHTA and CDR2 is FQGNSA. The CDR3 spans 16 residues. V shed 4 bases and J 0 bases; nucleotides not matched to a gene: 4. The DNA for the CDR3 is TGTGCCAGCAGCTCAACGACAGGGGCAACTAATGAAAAACTGTTTTTT. It specifies CASSSTTGATNEKLFF.

The chain recombines TRBV28 with TRBJ2-7; tentatively, D is TRBD2 (5 bases). Trimming removed 2 bases at V and 0 bases at J, with 11 bases between. CDR1 MDHEN and CDR2 SYDVKM come from the germline V gene. CDR3 size: 15 residues. The CDR3 nucleotides are TGTGCCAGCAGTTTAAGAGGGAGTACCTCCTACGAGCAGTACTTC. Translated, it gives CASSLRGSTSYEQYF.

The V gene is TRBV10-3, the J gene TRBJ2-1; D possibly corresponds to TRBD1 (7 bases). Germline loops: CDR1 ENHRY, CDR2 SYGVKD. CDR3 length: 15 residues. Trimming cost V 1 base and J 2 bases, with 9 bases left between them. The CDR3 region has the DNA TGTGCCATCAGTGAGTGGAGGGGGCCCTACAATGAGCAGTTCTTC. It encodes CAISEWRGPYNEQFF.

This clone is a singleton in its sample. Likely a read error: the CDR3 ends without its conserved phenylalanine or tryptophan. The chain has TRBV6-5 and TRBJ1-2; TRBD1 agrees at 7 bases. CDR3 length: 13 amino acids. The germline gives CDR1 MNHEY, CDR2 SVGAGI. V was clipped by 5 bases and J by 2 bases; unmatched bases: 2. In DNA form, the CDR3 reads TGTGCCAGCAGTCTACAGGGGAACTATGGCTACACCTCC. It codes for CASSLQGNYGYTS.

J is TRBJ2-5 and V is TRBV19; tentatively, D is TRBD2 (6 bases). Germline V gene data show CDR1 as LNHDA and CDR2 as SQIVND (reference sequence). This CDR3 is built from 17 residues. V was trimmed by 6 bases and J by 5 bases, leaving 25 bases between them. The chain's CDR3 is CASRDDKRAGSYETQYF. CDR3 nucleotide sequence: TGTGCCAGTAGGGACGACAAGCGGGCGGGATCGTACGAGACCCAGTACTTC.

The chain joins TRBV5-6 to TRBJ1-6; TRBD1 is a possible D gene (6 bases). The CDR3 is 15 amino acids. V was pared by 1 base and J by 4 bases, with 9 bases between. Per the germline V gene, CDR1 is SGHDT and CDR2 is YYEEEE. The CDR3 here is CASSLRDTYNSPLHF. The CDR3, as DNA: TGTGCCAGCAGCTTGAGGGACACATATAATTCACCCCTCCACTTT.

The CDR3 is CAWSPQGYEQYF. The CDR3 bases are TGTGCCTGGAGTCCCCAGGGCTACGAGCAGTACTTC. This rearrangement joins TRBV30 to TRBJ2-7; TRBD1 might be the D (5 bases). Per germline, CDR1 GTSNPN and CDR2 SVGIG (reference sequence). Deletions cut 2 bases from V and 3 bases from J, with 8 bases between. This CDR3 comprises 12 residues.

This clone was observed a handful of times. Distinct nucleotide sequences in the sample also encode this CDR3. This chain links TRBV7-9 with TRBJ1-1, with TRBD1 as a possible D gene (5 bases). The CDR3 runs to 13 residues. Looked up from germline, CDR1 is SEHNR and CDR2 is FQNEAQ (reference sequence). Trimming removed 5 bases at V and 3 bases at J, with 10 bases between. DNA for the CDR3: TGTGCCAGCAGCCCCCCGGGGGACACTGAAGCTTTCTTT. Its protein is CASSPPGDTEAFF.

This chain connects TRBV4-1 to TRBJ1-1; TRBD1 aligns across 8 bases. Germline CDR1 reads MGHRA; CDR2 reads YSYEKL. The CDR3 contains 17 residues. J was trimmed by 0 bases and V by 0 bases; bases with no gene match: 6. In DNA form, the CDR3 reads TGCGCCAGCAGCCAAGACAGGGGGCGTTTCATGAACACTGAAGCTTTCTTT. This gives the protein CASSQDRGRFMNTEAFF.

The chain links TRBV5-1 to TRBJ1-1, with unresolved D. Germline V CDR1 and CDR2: SGHRS, YFSETQ. V gave up 0 bases and J gave up 4 bases, with 10 bases separating them. The CDR3 has 14 amino acids. In DNA, the CDR3 is TGCGCCAGCAGCTTGGACGGTGTGGTCACTGAAGCTTTCTTT. Protein: CASSLDGVVTEAFF.

The sample holds one count of this clone. The gene calls are TRBV5-1 and TRBJ1-1; D ambiguous. V lost 0 bases, J lost 0 bases, and 9 bases lay in between. The CDR3 totals 15 residues. Looked up from germline, CDR1 is SGHRS and CDR2 is YFSETQ. The CDR3 is CASSLDGLMNTEAFF. CDR3 coding DNA: TGCGCCAGCAGCTTGGACGGACTGATGAACACTGAAGCTTTCTTT.

This clone turned up a few times. The chain employs TRBV5-1 and TRBJ2-3; 14 bases align to TRBD2. There are 16 residues in the CDR3. The J segment lost 5 bases and the V segment lost 4 bases, leaving 6 bases of the junction unmatched. In germline, CDR1 is SGHRS, CDR2 YFSETQ. In nucleotides, the CDR3 is TGCGCCAGCAGCCTGGGACTAGCGGGAGAGGGAGATACGCAGTATTTT. Translation: CASSLGLAGEGDTQYF.